Each of the 21 T cell receptor beta chains below was sequenced from the same sample in a study of cytotoxic CD8 clonotypes in ibrutinib-treated CLL. Sequenced by immunoSEQ multiplex PCR; TCRdb stores in-frame clones only, minus some. The data show more than 60,000 clones, with around 78% seen just once and more than 35% held by the top ten. The source was PBMCs, collected after 24 months of ibrutinib treatment. The receptor set was obtained from a human donor with chronic lymphocytic leukemia.

The chain uses TRBV6-5 and TRBJ2-6; D remains ambiguous. Germline loops: CDR1 MNHEY, CDR2 SVGAGI. The V end was cut by 8 bases, the J end by 5 bases, with 4 bases between. CDR3 length: 11 residues. For the CDR3, the DNA is TGTGCCAGCGGGAGGGCCAACGTCCTGACTTTC. Translation: CASGRANVLTF.

This clone was observed a handful of times. Other DNA sequences within the sample encode an identical CDR3. The chain links TRBV30 to TRBJ1-1; perhaps TRBD1 as D (6 bases). The V gene lost 0 bases and the J gene lost 6 bases, with 8 bases spanning the gap. Germline V gene lookup returns CDR1 GTSNPN and CDR2 SVGIG (reference sequence). The CDR3 has 12 residues. The CDR3 DNA sequence: TGTGCCTGGAGTGTACAGGGTGCTGAAGCTTTCTTT. This encodes CAWSVQGAEAFF.

The V call is TRBV28, the J call TRBJ2-1, with 8 bases lining up with TRBD2. The germline V gene has CDR1 MDHEN and CDR2 SYDVKM. The CDR3 extends over 14 amino acids. V trimming: 7 bases; J trimming: 4 bases; junction bases outside the gene matches: 6. Here the CDR3 DNA reads TGTGCCAGCATCCCGGGAGGGTCATACAATGAGCAGTTCTTC. Translation gives CASIPGGSYNEQFF.

V gene TRBV6-6 combines with J gene TRBJ2-1; D call uncertain. The CDR3 covers 14 residues. V was pared by 2 bases and J by 4 bases, with 9 bases between. Germline CDR1 MNHNY, CDR2 SVGAGI (reference sequence). The CDR3 region has the DNA TGTGCCAGCAGTTACATGGGGATTTACAATGAGCAGTTCTTC. It specifies CASSYMGIYNEQFF.

The genes are TRBV19 and TRBJ1-1; 11 bases map to TRBD1. Germline CDR1 and CDR2: LNHDA and SQIVND (reference sequence). The V and J ends lost 6 bases and 2 bases, in that order; junction bases with no gene match: 5. This CDR3 has 15 residues. This CDR3 is CASRWTGGKNTEAFF. The CDR3 coding sequence is TGTGCCAGTAGGTGGACAGGGGGCAAAAACACTGAAGCTTTCTTT.

This clone was counted a few times. The rearrangement joins TRBV6-1 to TRBJ2-5; no clear D gene. Trimming shortened V by 6 bases and J by 4 bases, and 6 bases separated the two germline ends. The CDR3 sequence is 11 residues long. CDR1 is MNHNS and CDR2 is SASEGT in the germline V gene. The CDR3 DNA sequence: TGTGCCAGCAGCGGTTTAGAGACCCAGTACTTC. It translates to CASSGLETQYF.

This clone appeared a single time. The chain couples TRBV7-6 to TRBJ2-5; TRBD2 matches at 11 bases. Losses at the gene ends were 3 bases for V and 5 bases for J; bases not matched to a gene: 8. Germline V gives CDR1 SGHVS, CDR2 FNYEAQ. There are 16 residues in the CDR3. CDR3 sequence: CASSLNSGRAGETQYF. The CDR3 nucleotides read TGTGCCAGCAGCTTGAATAGCGGGAGGGCCGGTGAGACCCAGTACTTC.

In the case of this clone: Just one base apart from a much larger clone, this may be a read error. This chain links TRBV6-1 with TRBJ2-2, with D possibly TRBD1 on 5 matching bases. The ends were cut back, 3 bases at V and 0 bases at J, with 14 bases in the middle. There are 17 residues in the CDR3. Germline assignment: CDR1 MNHNS and CDR2 SASEGT. In DNA form, the CDR3 reads TGTGCCAGCAGTGAGCAGACAGTGGAGACGAACACCGGGGAGCTGTTTTTT. Amino acids: CASSEQTVETNTGELFF.

This chain uses TRBV5-1 with TRBJ2-6, with D possibly TRBD1 on 5 matching bases. This CDR3 has 16 amino acids. Trimming took off 0 bases at V and 0 bases at J, with 7 bases between the two ends. CDR1 and CDR2 (germline): SGHRS, YFSETQ. The CDR3 reads CASSLEGISGANVLTF. CDR3 DNA: TGCGCCAGCAGCTTGGAGGGGATCTCTGGGGCCAACGTCCTGACTTTC.

This sequence joins TRBV4-3 and TRBJ1-4; a weak D match, TRBD1 (5 bases). V lost 1 base, J lost 0 bases, and 9 bases lay in between. This CDR3 is 16 amino acids long. Germline loops: CDR1 LGHNA, CDR2 YSLEER. This CDR3 reads CASSQVRGTTNEKLFF. CDR3 DNA: TGCGCCAGCAGCCAAGTAAGGGGAACAACTAATGAAAAACTGTTTTTT.

The CDR3 protein is CASSLERVGYKKAFF. CDR3 DNA: TGTGCCAGCAGCTTGGAGCGTGTAGGCTACAAGAAAGCTTTCTTT. The chain is built from TRBV5-5 and TRBJ1-1; unclear D gene. The germline V and J ends were trimmed by 0 bases and 9 bases, with 18 bases remaining between them. CDR1 and CDR2 from the germline V gene are SGHKS and YYEKEE (reference sequence). The CDR3 has 15 residues.

The rearrangement uses TRBV27 and TRBJ2-7; 10 positions agree with TRBD2. The CDR3 extends over 15 amino acids. Germline trimming cut 6 bases from V and 5 bases from J; bases unmatched to any gene: 10. Germline CDR1 MNHEY, CDR2 SMNVEV (reference sequence). CDR3 in DNA: TGTGCCAGCAGCCGTAGCGGGAGGCCGCTTCACGAGCAGTACTTC. Amino acids: CASSRSGRPLHEQYF.

The chain couples TRBV5-1 to TRBJ1-1, with TRBD1 identical over 8 bases. In germline, CDR1 is SGHRS, CDR2 YFSETQ. The CDR3 runs 15 residues. V shed 3 bases, J shed 0 bases, and the junction held 4 bases outside the gene matches. CDR3 amino acids: CASSSRGPLNTEAFF. For the CDR3, the DNA is TGCGCCAGCAGCTCCAGGGGGCCCCTGAACACTGAAGCTTTCTTT.

The genes are TRBV4-2 and TRBJ2-1; D not certain. Trimming removed 0 bases at V and 6 bases at J, with 9 bases between. CDR3 length: 14 residues. Germline CDR1 LGHNA, CDR2 YNFKEQ. CDR3 sequence (DNA): TGTGCCAGCAGCCAAGATTTTGCTCGCAATGAGCAGTTCTTC. Encoded protein: CASSQDFARNEQFF.

This clone was observed a few times. V gene TRBV19 combines with J gene TRBJ2-3; 8 nucleotides match TRBD2. The CDR3 runs to 19 residues. Germline loops: CDR1 LNHDA, CDR2 SQIVND (reference sequence). V gave up 3 bases and J gave up 0 bases; unmatched junction bases: 14. The CDR3 protein is CASSIAVSGAGASTDTQYF. CDR3 in DNA: TGTGCCAGTAGTATTGCGGTCAGTGGAGCGGGAGCTAGCACAGATACGCAGTATTTT.

V and J are TRBV6-1 and TRBJ2-3, with 10 nucleotides matching TRBD2. The CDR3 is 18 residues long. Germline CDR1 MNHNS, CDR2 SASEGT. V lost 2 bases to trimming and J lost 0 bases; unmatched junction nucleotides: 8. The CDR3 DNA is TGTGCCAGCAGTGAATTTAGGGGACTAGCGACTAGCACAGATACGCAGTATTTT. This gives the protein CASSEFRGLATSTDTQYF.

The V and J genes are TRBV11-3 and TRBJ2-1, with 7 bases matching TRBD1. With 1 base clipped from V and 6 bases from J, the junction kept 6 bases outside the gene matches. The germline CDR1 and CDR2 sequences are SGHNT and YENEEA. CDR3 length: 15 residues. The CDR3 region has the DNA TGTGCCAGCAGCTTAGGAGTCGGACAGGCCAATGAGCAGTTCTTC. It specifies CASSLGVGQANEQFF.

The chain uses TRBV28 and TRBJ1-5; D remains unclear. V was pared by 10 bases and J by 7 bases, with 14 bases between. The CDR3 is 12 amino acids. Per the germline V gene, CDR1 is MDHEN and CDR2 is SYDVKM. CDR3 DNA sequence: TGTGCCATCTCCCTTGAAGGGCAGCCCCAGCATTTT. Protein sequence: CAISLEGQPQHF.

The rearrangement uses TRBV5-6 and TRBJ1-5; D not certain. CDR1 and CDR2 from the germline V gene are SGHDT and YYEEEE. The V end lost 1 base, the J end lost 1 base, and 3 bases lay between the germline ends. CDR3 length equals 13 residues. DNA for the CDR3: TGTGCCAGCAGCTTGCAAAGCAATCAGCCCCAGCATTTT. It translates to CASSLQSNQPQHF.

The chain combines TRBV7-9 with TRBJ2-5; TRBD1 is a possible D gene (5 bases). CDR3 size: 14 residues. Germline V gene sequence: CDR1 SEHNR, CDR2 FQNEAQ (reference sequence). V dropped 5 bases and J dropped 5 bases, with 15 bases sitting between them. The CDR3 nucleotides are TGTGCCAGCAGCCAATATCAGGGTTTGGAGACCCAGTACTTC. This encodes CASSQYQGLETQYF.

The V and J genes are TRBV7-2 and TRBJ2-7; the D is unclear. This CDR3 spans 13 amino acids. V was clipped by 2 bases and J by 4 bases, with 9 bases between them. Germline V gene lookup returns CDR1 SGHTA and CDR2 FQGNSA. CDR3 loop: CASSLTHGYEQYF. The CDR3 DNA reads as TGTGCCAGCAGCTTAACGCATGGGTACGAGCAGTACTTC.